The 27 T cell receptor beta chains reported below all come from one sample, sequenced in a study of vaccination effects on CD4 cells after COVID-19. The protocol was immunoSEQ multiplex PCR, while the TCRdb copy is restricted to in-frame clones and leaves out a portion. The sample holds more than 40,000 clones, 77% seen once. Their specific antigens are unknown. Peptide-pool stimulation followed by sequencing identified expanded antigen-specific CD4+ clonotypes in the ViraFEST assay. Between days 9 and 11 of culture, CD4+ T cells were separated out. The healthy vaccine recipients, who had no prior SARS-CoV-2 infection, showed negative nucleocapsid antibodies. The sequencing here drew on CD4+ T cells from PBMCs cultured with HCoV-NL63 spike peptides, taken before COVID-19 vaccination. These receptor sequences come from a human donor who received a COVID-19 vaccine.

V usage is TRBV30 and J usage is TRBJ1-4; the D is unclear. Germline lookup yields CDR1 GTSNPN and CDR2 SVGIG (reference sequence). The CDR3 consists of 14 residues. V was shortened by 3 bases and J by 8 bases, with 16 bases between the two germline ends. The CDR3 reads CAWSHPGYKEKLFF. The CDR3 bases are TGTGCCTGGAGCCATCCCGGGTATAAGGAAAAACTGTTTTTT.

The chain couples TRBV28 to TRBJ2-1; TRBD1 or TRBD2 may be the D gene (5 bases each). The CDR3 spans 12 residues. CDR1 MDHEN and CDR2 SYDVKM come from the germline V gene. V was shortened by 4 bases and J by 6 bases, with 7 bases between the two germline ends. The CDR3 coding sequence is TGTGCCAGCAGTTCGGGGCCCAATGAGCAGTTCTTC. It codes for CASSSGPNEQFF.

V and J are TRBV5-1 and TRBJ1-1; 8 nucleotides line up with TRBD1. There are 14 residues in the CDR3. Germline assignment: CDR1 SGHRS and CDR2 YFSETQ. Trimming removed 4 bases from V and 4 bases from J; junction bases left unmatched: 6. CDR3: CASSAGTGGTEAFF. CDR3 bases: TGCGCCAGCAGCGCCGGTACAGGGGGCACTGAAGCTTTCTTT.

The table lists this clone with a few counts. This chain links TRBV7-8 with TRBJ1-5, with D uncertain. This CDR3 has 14 amino acids. Germline V CDR1 and CDR2: SGHVS, FQNEAQ. The ends were cut back, 5 bases at V and 3 bases at J, with 11 bases in the middle. CDR3 DNA: TGTGCCAGCAGCAACGGGATTCACAATCAGCCCCAGCATTTT. Protein: CASSNGIHNQPQHF.

This clone came up a few times. The chain combines TRBV28 with TRBJ1-2, with 9 bases that match TRBD1. The CDR3 is 14 residues long. CDR1 is MDHEN and CDR2 is SYDVKM in the germline V gene. V lost 7 bases to trimming and J lost 4 bases; unmatched junction nucleotides: 7. CDR3 residues: CASKRDRAGYGYTF. The DNA of the CDR3 is TGTGCCAGCAAAAGGGACAGGGCCGGCTATGGCTACACCTTC.

This chain connects TRBV5-1 to TRBJ1-2, with D perhaps matching TRBD1 (6 bases). Looked up from germline, CDR1 is SGHRS and CDR2 is YFSETQ. The CDR3 loop spans 14 amino acids. Between the trimmed V and J ends, which lost 0 bases and 10 bases, there was a span of 16 bases. Here the CDR3 reads CASSLGSSGAVYTF. Written as DNA, the CDR3 is TGCGCCAGCAGCTTGGGGTCGTCAGGGGCGGTCTACACCTTC.

The V and J genes are TRBV11-2 and TRBJ2-6; 8 bases line up with TRBD1. Looked up from germline, CDR1 is SGHAT and CDR2 is FQNNGV. The CDR3 has 16 residues. Unmatched junction bases numbered 11, after V lost 10 bases and J lost 3 bases. CDR3 nucleotide sequence: TGTGCCAACAGGCAAGCCGGGACAGGTGGGGCCAACGTCCTGACTTTC. Translating it yields CANRQAGTGGANVLTF.

The table lists this clone with a few counts. CDR3 sequence reads: CASSRGERASEKLFF. CDR3 in DNA: TGCGCCAGCAGCCGAGGAGAACGGGCGTCGGAAAAACTGTTTTTT. The chain joins TRBV5-1 to TRBJ1-4; no firm D call. The germline gives CDR1 SGHRS, CDR2 YFSETQ. Trimming removed 4 bases from V and 8 bases from J, with 18 bases in between. The length of the CDR3 is 15 residues.

The rearrangement uses TRBV19 and TRBJ1-5, with D possibly matching TRBD1 (5 bases). Germline lookup yields CDR1 LNHDA and CDR2 SQIVND (reference sequence). Trimming took off 5 bases at V and 2 bases at J, with 13 bases between the two ends. The CDR3 is made up of 15 amino acids. The CDR3 loop is CASSSTEGRNQPQHF. CDR3 nucleotide sequence: TGTGCCAGTAGTTCAACCGAGGGACGCAATCAGCCCCAGCATTTT.

The chain combines TRBV10-1 with TRBJ2-7; D is possibly TRBD1 (5 bases). This CDR3 has 14 residues. Germline V gene sequence: CDR1 WNHNN, CDR2 SYGVQD (reference sequence). V was shortened by 7 bases and J by 3 bases, with 16 bases between the two germline ends. This CDR3 is CASMDEQVDYEQYV. The CDR3 nucleotides read TGCGCCAGCATGGACGAACAGGTGGACTACGAGCAGTACGTC.

V is TRBV7-2 and J is TRBJ2-1; 9 bases line up with TRBD2. The CDR3 sequence is 15 residues long. Trimming cost V 7 bases and J 2 bases; bases outside gene matches: 6. Germline CDR1 and CDR2: SGHTA and FQGNSA. The CDR3 is CASTPLAGAYNEQFF. The CDR3 DNA follows: TGTGCCAGCACCCCCTTAGCGGGGGCCTACAATGAGCAGTTCTTC. The variable domain in full, with the rest retrieved from reference TRBV7-2 and TRBJ2-1, is GAGVSQSPSNKVTEKGKDVELRCDPISGHTALYWYRQSLGQGLEFLIYFQGNSAPDKSGLPSDRFSAERTGGSVSTLTIQRTQQEDSAVYLCASTPLAGAYNEQFFGPGTRLTVL.

The rearrangement joins TRBV7-9 to TRBJ1-1, with D uncertain. V lost 1 base, J lost 4 bases, and 16 bases lay in between. The CDR3 contains 16 residues. CDR1 SEHNR and CDR2 FQNEAQ come from the germline V gene (reference sequence). The CDR3 DNA reads as TGTGCCAGCAGCTTAGGAGTCGGGCCGCGCGGCACTGAAGCTTTCTTT. It encodes CASSLGVGPRGTEAFF.

The rearrangement links TRBV5-1 to TRBJ2-2; 11 bases fit TRBD2. Germline CDR1 reads SGHRS; CDR2 reads YFSETQ. CDR3 length: 17 residues. Germline trimming cut 4 bases from V and 6 bases from J; bases unmatched to any gene: 11. CDR3 residues: CASSSGLAGGRAGELFF. The CDR3 coding sequence is TGCGCCAGCAGCAGCGGGCTAGCGGGGGGCCGGGCCGGGGAGCTGTTTTTT. The full variable domain, in which reference TRBV5-1 and TRBJ2-2 provide the parts outside the CDR3, is KAGVTQTPRYLIKTRGQQVTLSCSPISGHRSVSWYQQTPGQGLQFLFEYFSETQRNKGNFPGRFSGRQFSNSRSEMNVSTLELGDSALYLCASSSGLAGGRAGELFFGEGSRLTVL.

The rearrangement links TRBV7-9 to TRBJ2-5; the D gene is possibly TRBD1 (6 bases). V shed 5 bases and J shed 4 bases, with 14 bases lying between them. This CDR3 is built from 14 residues. Germline CDR1 and CDR2: SEHNR and FQNEAQ (reference sequence). CDR3 residues: CASSMVGAPETQYF. CDR3 bases: TGTGCCAGCAGCATGGTGGGGGCGCCAGAGACCCAGTACTTC. The full variable domain, completed using reference TRBV7-9 and TRBJ2-5, is DTGVSQNPRHKITKRGQNVTFRCDPISEHNRLYWYRQTLGQGPEFLTYFQNEAQLEKSRLLSDRFSAERPKGSFSTLEIQRTEQGDSAMYLCASSMVGAPETQYFGPGTRLLVL.

The chain links TRBV30 to TRBJ1-3, with 9 bases lining up with TRBD1. V lost 3 bases and J lost 1; bases outside the gene matches: 10. This CDR3 spans 17 amino acids. The germline V gene encodes CDR1 GTSNPN and CDR2 SVGIG (reference sequence). The CDR3 region is CAWRRPGQGYSGNTIYF. Written as DNA, the CDR3 is TGTGCCTGGAGGCGCCCGGGACAGGGTTATTCTGGAAACACCATATATTTT.

The chain couples TRBV18 to TRBJ1-2; D gene unclear. Germline lookup yields CDR1 KGHSH and CDR2 LQKENI. Between the trimmed V and J ends, which lost 3 bases and 14 bases, there was a span of 22 bases. CDR3 length: 14 amino acids. In nucleotides, the CDR3 is TGTGCCAGCTCACCCTCGGGTACCCTCTATGGAGGAACCTTC. It codes for CASSPSGTLYGGTF.

The chain links TRBV4-3 to TRBJ1-1; D unclear. CDR3 length equals 13 residues. Looked up from germline, CDR1 is LGHNA and CDR2 is YSLEER. Trimming left V 1 base short and J 9 bases short, with 12 bases between. CDR3 region: CASSQASWGKAFF. Here the CDR3 DNA reads TGCGCCAGCAGCCAAGCCTCGTGGGGTAAAGCTTTCTTT.

V gene TRBV7-2 combines with J gene TRBJ2-5; 9 bases map to TRBD2. Trimming cost V 3 bases and J 5 bases; bases outside gene matches: 7. This CDR3 is built from 15 residues. CDR1 and CDR2 from the germline V gene are SGHTA and FQGNSA. The CDR3, as DNA: TGTGCCAGCAGCTTGATGGGACTAGCAGGCGAGACCCAGTACTTC. It encodes CASSLMGLAGETQYF.

The count of this clone is one. The chain carries TRBV29-1 and TRBJ2-5, with TRBD1 matching over 9 bases. V was pared by 7 bases and J by 4 bases, with 10 bases of the junction left unmatched. The CDR3 has 14 residues. Germline V lookup: CDR1 SQVTM, CDR2 ANQGSEA. CDR3 amino acids: CSGGGQGGLETQYF. The CDR3 DNA follows: TGCAGCGGCGGGGGACAGGGAGGGTTAGAGACCCAGTACTTC.

V usage is TRBV7-3 and J usage is TRBJ1-5; TRBD1 might be the D (6 bases). V lost 4 bases and J 3 bases, leaving 22 bases between the germline ends. This CDR3 region has 18 residues. CDR1 is SGHTA, CDR2 FQGTGA, per germline. DNA of the CDR3: TGTGCCAGCAGCTCAAGGGGGACAACCTCGAGGGCCAATCAGCCCCAGCATTTT. Translated, it gives CASSSRGTTSRANQPQHF.

CDR3 loop: CASSLTGNGDSPLHF. CDR3 nucleotides: TGCGCCAGCAGCTTGACGGGGAACGGTGATTCACCCCTCCACTTT. The gene calls are TRBV5-1 and TRBJ1-6; no firm D call. CDR1 is SGHRS, CDR2 YFSETQ, per germline. This CDR3 region has 15 residues. The V gene lost 1 base and the J gene lost 8 bases, with 13 bases spanning the gap. The complete variable domain, with remaining parts taken from reference TRBV5-1 and TRBJ1-6, reads KAGVTQTPRYLIKTRGQQVTLSCSPISGHRSVSWYQQTPGQGLQFLFEYFSETQRNKGNFPGRFSGRQFSNSRSEMNVSTLELGDSALYLCASSLTGNGDSPLHFGNGTRLTVT.

The V call is TRBV7-2, the J call TRBJ1-1; possibly TRBD1 for D (6 bases). Germline V gene sequence: CDR1 SGHTA, CDR2 FQGNSA. V was shortened by 5 bases and J by 4 bases, with 23 bases between the two germline ends. The CDR3 is 17 amino acids. The CDR3 bases are TGTGCCAGCAGCCCGGCCCCCGGGGGCAAGCGGAGCACTGAAGCTTTCTTT. Residues: CASSPAPGGKRSTEAFF.

This chain uses TRBV29-1 with TRBJ1-4; no definite D call. CDR1 SQVTM and CDR2 ANQGSEA come from the germline V gene. Trimming pared 6 bases from V and 6 bases from J, leaving 11 bases between. The CDR3 is 12 residues long. DNA for the CDR3: TGCAGCGTCACCGGTGGAGATGAAAAACTGTTTTTT. This translates into CSVTGGDEKLFF.

This clone was seen once. This chain joins TRBV6-1 and TRBJ2-7, with 7 bases lining up with TRBD1. Per the germline V gene, CDR1 is MNHNS and CDR2 is SASEGT. The CDR3 runs 14 residues. Trimming took 1 base from V and 3 from J; bases not matched to a gene: 3. DNA for the CDR3: TGTGCCAGCAGTGAAGGCCCAGGGGGCTACGAGCAGTACGTC. Protein: CASSEGPGGYEQYV.

The J gene is TRBJ1-5, the V gene TRBV27; D is unresolved. V was shortened by 2 bases and J by 5 bases, with 7 bases between the two germline ends. This CDR3 has 13 residues. Germline V lookup: CDR1 MNHEY, CDR2 SMNVEV (reference sequence). The CDR3 bases are TGTGCCAGCAGTTTAATCGGCTATCAGCCCCAGCATTTT. Translating gives CASSLIGYQPQHF.

The chain recombines TRBV19 with TRBJ2-3, with 8 bases fitting TRBD2. CDR3 length equals 17 residues. CDR1 LNHDA and CDR2 SQIVND come from the germline V gene (reference sequence). With V trimmed by 1 base and J by 0 bases, 6 bases remained unmatched. The CDR3 region is CASSIGLAGPSTDTQYF. DNA of the CDR3: TGTGCCAGTAGTATAGGGCTAGCGGGTCCTAGCACAGATACGCAGTATTTT.

The chain links TRBV13 to TRBJ1-4, with a tentative D call TRBD1 (5 bases). CDR1 is PRHDT, CDR2 FYEKMQ, per germline (reference sequence). The CDR3 has 13 amino acids. The V end was cut by 0 bases, the J end by 12 bases, with 11 bases between. CDR3 DNA sequence: TGTGCCAGCAGCTTAGGCCGGGGGGAGGAACTGTTTTTT. It codes for CASSLGRGEELFF. The full variable domain, its missing parts supplied by reference TRBV13 and TRBJ1-4, is AAGVIQSPRHLIKEKRETATLKCYPIPRHDTVYWYQQGPGQDPQFLISFYEKMQSDKGSIPDRFSAQQFSDYHSELNMSSLELGDSALYFCASSLGRGEELFFGSGTQLSVL.